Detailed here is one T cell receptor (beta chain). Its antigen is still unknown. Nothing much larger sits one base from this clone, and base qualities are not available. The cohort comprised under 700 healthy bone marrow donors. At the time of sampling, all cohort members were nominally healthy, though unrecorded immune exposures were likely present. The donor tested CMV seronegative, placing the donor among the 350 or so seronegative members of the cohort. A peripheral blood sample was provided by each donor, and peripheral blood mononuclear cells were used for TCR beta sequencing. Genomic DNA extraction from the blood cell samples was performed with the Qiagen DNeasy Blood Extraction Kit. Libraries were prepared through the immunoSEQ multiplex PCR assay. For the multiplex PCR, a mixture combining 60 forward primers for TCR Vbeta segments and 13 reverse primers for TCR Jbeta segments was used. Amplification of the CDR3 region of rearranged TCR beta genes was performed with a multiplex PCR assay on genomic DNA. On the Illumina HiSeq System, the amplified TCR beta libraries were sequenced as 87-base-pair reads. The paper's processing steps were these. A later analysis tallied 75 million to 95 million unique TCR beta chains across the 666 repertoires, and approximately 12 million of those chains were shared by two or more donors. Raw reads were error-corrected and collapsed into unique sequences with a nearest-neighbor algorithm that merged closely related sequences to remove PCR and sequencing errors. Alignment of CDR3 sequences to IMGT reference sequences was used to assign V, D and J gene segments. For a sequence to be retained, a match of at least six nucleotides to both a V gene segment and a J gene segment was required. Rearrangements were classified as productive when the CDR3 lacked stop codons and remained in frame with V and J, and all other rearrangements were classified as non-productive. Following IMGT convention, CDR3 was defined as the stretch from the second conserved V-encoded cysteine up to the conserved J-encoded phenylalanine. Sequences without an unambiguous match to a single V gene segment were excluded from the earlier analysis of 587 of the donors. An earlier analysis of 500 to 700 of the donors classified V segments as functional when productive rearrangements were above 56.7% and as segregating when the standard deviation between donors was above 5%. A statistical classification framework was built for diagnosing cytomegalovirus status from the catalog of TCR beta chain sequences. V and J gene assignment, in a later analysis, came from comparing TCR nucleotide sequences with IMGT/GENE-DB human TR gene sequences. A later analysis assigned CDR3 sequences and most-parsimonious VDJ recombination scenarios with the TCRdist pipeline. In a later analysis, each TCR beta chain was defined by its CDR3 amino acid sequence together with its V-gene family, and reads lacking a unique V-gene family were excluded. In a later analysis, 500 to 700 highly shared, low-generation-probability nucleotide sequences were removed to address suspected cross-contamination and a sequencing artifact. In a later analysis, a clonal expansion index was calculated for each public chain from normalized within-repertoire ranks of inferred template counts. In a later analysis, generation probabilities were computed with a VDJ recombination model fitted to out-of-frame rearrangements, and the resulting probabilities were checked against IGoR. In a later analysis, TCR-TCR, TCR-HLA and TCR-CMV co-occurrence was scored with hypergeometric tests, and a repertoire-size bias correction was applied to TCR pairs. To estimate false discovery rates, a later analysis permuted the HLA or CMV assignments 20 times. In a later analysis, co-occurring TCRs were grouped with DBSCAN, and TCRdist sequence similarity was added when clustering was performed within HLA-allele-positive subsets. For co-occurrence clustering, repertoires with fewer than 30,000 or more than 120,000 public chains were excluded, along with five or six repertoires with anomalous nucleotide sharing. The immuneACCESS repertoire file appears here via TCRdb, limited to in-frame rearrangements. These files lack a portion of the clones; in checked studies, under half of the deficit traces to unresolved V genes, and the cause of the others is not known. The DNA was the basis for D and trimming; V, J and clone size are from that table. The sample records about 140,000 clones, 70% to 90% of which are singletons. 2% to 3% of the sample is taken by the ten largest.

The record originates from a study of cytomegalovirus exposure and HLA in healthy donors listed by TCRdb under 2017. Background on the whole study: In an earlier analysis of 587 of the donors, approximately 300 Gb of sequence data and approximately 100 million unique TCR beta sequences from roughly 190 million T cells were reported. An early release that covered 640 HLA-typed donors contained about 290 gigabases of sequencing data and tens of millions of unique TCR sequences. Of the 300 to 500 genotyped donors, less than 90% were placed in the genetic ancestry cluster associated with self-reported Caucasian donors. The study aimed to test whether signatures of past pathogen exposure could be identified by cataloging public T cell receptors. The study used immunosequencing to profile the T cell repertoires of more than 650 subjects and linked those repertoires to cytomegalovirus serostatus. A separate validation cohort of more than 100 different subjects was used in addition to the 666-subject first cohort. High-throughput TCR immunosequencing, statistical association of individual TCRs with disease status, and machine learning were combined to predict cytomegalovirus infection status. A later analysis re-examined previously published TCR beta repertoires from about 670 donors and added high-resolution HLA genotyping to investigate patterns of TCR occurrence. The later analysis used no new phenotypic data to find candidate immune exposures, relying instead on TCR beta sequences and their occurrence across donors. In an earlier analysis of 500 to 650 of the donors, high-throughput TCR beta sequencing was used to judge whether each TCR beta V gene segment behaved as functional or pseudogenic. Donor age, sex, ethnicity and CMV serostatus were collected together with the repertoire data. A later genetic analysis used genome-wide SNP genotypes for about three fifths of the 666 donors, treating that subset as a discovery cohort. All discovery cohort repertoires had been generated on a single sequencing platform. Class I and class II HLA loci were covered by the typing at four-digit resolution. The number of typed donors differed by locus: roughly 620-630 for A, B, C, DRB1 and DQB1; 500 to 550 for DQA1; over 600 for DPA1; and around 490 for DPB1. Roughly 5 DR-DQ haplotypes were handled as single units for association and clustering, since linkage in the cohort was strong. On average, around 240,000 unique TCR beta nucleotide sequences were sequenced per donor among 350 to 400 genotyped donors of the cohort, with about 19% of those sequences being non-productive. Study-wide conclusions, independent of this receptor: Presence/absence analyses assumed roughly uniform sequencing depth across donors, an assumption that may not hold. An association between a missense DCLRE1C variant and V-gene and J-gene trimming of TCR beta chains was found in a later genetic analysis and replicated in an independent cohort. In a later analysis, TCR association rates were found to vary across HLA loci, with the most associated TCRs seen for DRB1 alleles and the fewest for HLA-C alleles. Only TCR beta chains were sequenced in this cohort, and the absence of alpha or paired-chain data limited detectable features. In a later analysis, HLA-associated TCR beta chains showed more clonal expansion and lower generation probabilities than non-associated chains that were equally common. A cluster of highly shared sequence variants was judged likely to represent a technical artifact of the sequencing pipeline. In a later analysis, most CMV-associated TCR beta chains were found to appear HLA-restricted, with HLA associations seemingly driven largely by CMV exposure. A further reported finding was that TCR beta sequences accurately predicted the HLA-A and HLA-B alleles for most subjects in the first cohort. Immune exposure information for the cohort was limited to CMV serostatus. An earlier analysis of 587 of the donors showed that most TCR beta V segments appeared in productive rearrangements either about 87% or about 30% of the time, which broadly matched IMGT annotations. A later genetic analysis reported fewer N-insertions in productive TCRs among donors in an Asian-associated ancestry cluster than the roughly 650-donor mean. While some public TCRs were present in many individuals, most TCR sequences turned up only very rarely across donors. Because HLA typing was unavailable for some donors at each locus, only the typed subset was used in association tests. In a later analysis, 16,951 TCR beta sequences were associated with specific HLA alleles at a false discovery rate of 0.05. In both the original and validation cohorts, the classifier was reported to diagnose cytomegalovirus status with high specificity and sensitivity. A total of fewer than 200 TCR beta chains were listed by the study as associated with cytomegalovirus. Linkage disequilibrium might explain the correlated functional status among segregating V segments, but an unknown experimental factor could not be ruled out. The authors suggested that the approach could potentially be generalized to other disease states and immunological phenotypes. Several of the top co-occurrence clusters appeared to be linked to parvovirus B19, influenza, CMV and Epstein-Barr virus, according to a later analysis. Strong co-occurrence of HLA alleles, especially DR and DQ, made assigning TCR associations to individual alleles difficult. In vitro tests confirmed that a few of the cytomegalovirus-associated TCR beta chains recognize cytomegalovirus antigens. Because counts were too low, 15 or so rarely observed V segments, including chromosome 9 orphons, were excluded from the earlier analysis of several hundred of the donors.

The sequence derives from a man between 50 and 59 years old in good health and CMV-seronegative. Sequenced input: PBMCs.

The CDR3 corresponds to CASSYSKPGETEAFF. The nucleotide sequence reads TGTGCCAGCAGTTACTCGAAACCTGGAGAGACTGAAGCTTTCTTT. Recombination linked TRBV6-6 to TRBJ1-1, with the D gene uncertain. The CDR3 measures 15 amino acids from cysteine to phenylalanine. Of the read, only the CDR3 DNA is kept; its 45 bases are in frame from base 1. Based on the germline V gene (reference sequence), the CDR1 and CDR2 sequences are MNHNY and SVGAGI. Cut back by 0 bases and 5 bases, the V and J ends lie 13 bases apart.